This T cell receptor (beta chain) was retrieved from a study of CD8 T cells in Susac syndrome. A remark on this clonotype: Its antigen is undetermined.

Whole-study findings and limits: That the number of individuals in its TCR sequencing and HLA analysis was relatively small was acknowledged by the study.

Stable or active relapsing-remitting multiple sclerosis, untreated and meeting revised McDonald criteria, defined the controls. CD8+ and CD4+ T cells were negatively isolated; TEMRA cells were FACS-enriched. With random hexamers, reverse transcription was performed on about 0.5 to 1 ug of RNA. An immunoSEQ multiplex PCR generated amplified TCR beta CDR3 products spanning 54 Vbeta and 13 Jbeta. TCRdb analysed the immunoSEQ multiplex PCR reads with MiXCR anew, one entry per CDR3 protein. The table has about 60,000 distinct CDR3 sequences, around 96% seen once. CDR3 size: 13 residues. V was trimmed by 6 bases and J by 7 bases, leaving 19 bases between them. Looked up from germline, CDR1 is SQVTM and CDR2 is ANQGSEA.

V and J are TRBV29-1 and TRBJ2-7; possibly TRBD2 for D (6 bases). The TCR comes from a human donor with multiple sclerosis. The specimen was CD8+ T cells from PBMCs. The CDR3 DNA is TGCAGCGTGGTGACTAGTATCGGAGGGGAGCAGTACTTC. This gives the protein CSVVTSIGGEQYF.